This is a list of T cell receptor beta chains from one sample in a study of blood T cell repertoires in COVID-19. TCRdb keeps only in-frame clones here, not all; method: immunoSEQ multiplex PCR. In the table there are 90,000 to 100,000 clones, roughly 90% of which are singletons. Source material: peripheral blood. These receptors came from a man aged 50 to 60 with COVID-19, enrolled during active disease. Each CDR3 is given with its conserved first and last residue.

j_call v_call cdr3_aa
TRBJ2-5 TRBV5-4 CASSFGEETQYF
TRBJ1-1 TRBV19 CASSRDRNTEAFF
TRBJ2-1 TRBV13 CASSLARGQVDEQFF
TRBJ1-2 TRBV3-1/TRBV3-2 CASSSQGAAGYTF
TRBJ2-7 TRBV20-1 CSARPSGEQYF
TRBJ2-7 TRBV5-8 CASSLGQLYEQYF
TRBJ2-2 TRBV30 CAWTFLLHTGELFF
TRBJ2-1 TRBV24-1 CATSEQDNEQFF
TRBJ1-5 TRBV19 CASSIEWTPYSNQPQHF
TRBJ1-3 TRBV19 CASSTGTGTGNTIYF
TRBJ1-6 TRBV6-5 CASSPGTVSNSPLHF
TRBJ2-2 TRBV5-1 CARRTGGESRSTGELFF
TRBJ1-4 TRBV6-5 CASSYQGKLFF
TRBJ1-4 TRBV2 CASSFNRGANEKLFF
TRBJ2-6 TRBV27 CASSLTGTSGANVLTF
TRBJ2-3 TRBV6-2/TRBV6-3 CASSFRRDRGRTDTQYF
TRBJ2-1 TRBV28 CASSSQDYNEQFF
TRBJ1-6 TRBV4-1 CASSQDQGMGPPLHF
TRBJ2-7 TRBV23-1 CASSQSSTGRGRYEQYF
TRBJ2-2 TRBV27 CASRRTRLDTGELFF
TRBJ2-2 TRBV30 CAWSPVQGWRTGELFF
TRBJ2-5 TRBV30 CAWSSAHKGQETQYF
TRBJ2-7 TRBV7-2 CASSGQGIVYEQYF
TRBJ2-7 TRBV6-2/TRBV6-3 CASSRQPYEQYF
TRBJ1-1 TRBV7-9 CASSYVPGMAEAFF
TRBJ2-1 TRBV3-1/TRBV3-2 CASSQRGGSYNEQFF
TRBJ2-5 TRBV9 CASSLEGRRGGETQYF
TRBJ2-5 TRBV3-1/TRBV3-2 CASSQRQGARETQYF
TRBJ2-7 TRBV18 CASSSQSYEQYF